This TCR beta chain is from a study of blood T cell repertoires in COVID-19 (dated by TCRdb to the early 2020s). Concerning the study at large: Samples covering the acute and convalescent phases of COVID-19 were provided by collaborators in the United States, Italy and Spain. The material from the prospective study consisted of cDNA or gDNA derived from T cells, B-cell-depleted T cells, or PBMCs. Subjects who had been exposed to COVID-19, were actively infected with it, or had recovered from it provided the deeply sampled blood TCRbeta repertoires that made up the dataset. A freely available public database, intended as a resource for researchers studying the immune response to SARS-CoV-2, is where the repertoires were released. Samples came from the ongoing ImmuneRACE study (first 160 participants) plus 1,254 subjects from 6 global collaborators. Nearly every sample came with metadata listing a de-identified subject ID, COVID-19 status, age in years and sex. HLA class I and class II types, where available, came from metadata supplied by the sample provider rather than from assay-based typing. Beyond this particular receptor, the publication reports: The amount of clinical and demographic metadata varied by source and participant and was provided uncurated.

Participants in the prospective study were enrolled through a virtual design, were aged 18 to 89 years, and lived in some 24 United States geographic areas. Cohort assignment in the prospective study relied on participant-reported clinical history from a screening survey and a study questionnaire. Recovered participants in ImmuneRACE Cohort 3 were defined by two consecutive negative NP/OP PCR tests, clearance by a healthcare professional, or resolution of symptoms. Each participant in the prospective study had whole blood, serum and a nasopharyngeal or oropharyngeal swab collected by mobile phlebotomists. Prospective study participants could optionally give additional blood draws and questionnaires over an approximately two-month period. Before DNA extraction, blood samples from the prospective study were shipped at room temperature or frozen. CDR1 and CDR2, looked up from the germline V gene, are SGHTA and FQGNSA. Inclusive of the bounding cysteine and phenylalanine, the CDR3 is 16 residues long. The sequence is cut down to CDR3 DNA, 48 bases in frame from base 1. Clipping removes 3 bases from V and 0 bases from J, with 7 as the unmatched junction base count.

The immunoSEQ Assay, a bias-controlled multiplex PCR, was used to amplify TCRbeta CDR3 regions from genomic DNA. The paper's processing steps were these. The number of nucleated cells in each sample was estimated by amplification of reference gene primers within the assay. To quantify the absolute abundance of each unique TCRbeta CDR3 rearrangement, sequence reads were collapsed and filtered. For each sample, productive Simpson clonality was calculated as the square root of Simpson's diversity index across productive rearrangements. The immuneACCESS repertoire file appears here via TCRdb, limited to in-frame rearrangements. These files lack a portion of the clones; in checked studies, under half of the deficit traces to unresolved V genes, and the cause of the others is not known. The DNA was the basis for D and trimming; V, J and clone size are from that table. This sample is represented by some 110,000 clones; 80% to 85% of them were singletons. The top ten clonotypes cover roughly 3.9% of the sample.

Comments on this clone: Its recognized antigen is unknown. Base qualities are missing; no much larger clone stands one base away.

Input material: PBMCs or T cells enriched from blood (not recorded which). The receptor comes from a woman in her twenties or thirties who had recovered from COVID-19. Recombination joined TRBV7-2 with TRBJ2-7, and 8 junctional nucleotides match TRBD2. The CDR3 protein sequence reads: CASSLGPSGYSYEQYF. The DNA sequence reads TGTGCCAGCAGCTTGGGTCCTAGCGGGTACTCCTACGAGCAGTACTTC.